Below, 9 T cell receptor beta chains from the same sample are listed, as sequenced in a study of blood T cell repertoires in COVID-19. Sequencing used immunoSEQ multiplex PCR; TCRdb keeps in-frame clones, though not all of them. The table has some 320,000 clones, 90% seen once. What was sequenced was PBMCs or T cells enriched from blood (not recorded which). The receptors were sampled from a man aged 55 to 70 who had recovered from COVID-19.

V and J are TRBV7-2 and TRBJ1-4, with D uncertain. Deletions cut 5 bases from V and 14 bases from J, with 12 bases between. CDR3 size: 11 residues. Germline CDR1 is SGHTA and CDR2 is FQGNSA. In DNA, the CDR3 is TGTGCCAGCAGCATTGAAGGAGGGCTGTTTTTT. Its translation: CASSIEGGLFF.

This clone was seen once. Germline is not matched at one junction end, which may reflect a read error. The chain uses TRBV3-1 (or the pseudogene TRBV3-2) and TRBJ1-3; D possibly corresponds to TRBD1 (5 bases). CDR1 is LGHDT, CDR2 YNNKEL, per germline (reference sequence). This CDR3 spans 14 amino acids. The CDR3 reads CASSQDRNINTIYF. The CDR3 coding sequence is TGTGCCAGCAGTCAAGACAGAAACATAAACACCATATATTTT.

This clone has a single count. The rearrangement links TRBV30 to TRBJ2-2, with D hard to call. Germline CDR1 reads GTSNPN; CDR2 reads SVGIG (reference sequence). Trimming pared 0 bases from V and 4 bases from J, leaving 6 bases between. CDR3 length: 13 residues. The DNA for the CDR3 is TGTGCCTGGAGTGTGTCTTCCACCGGGGAGCTGTTTTTT. This sequence encodes CAWSVSSTGELFF.

The J gene is TRBJ2-3, the V gene TRBV27, with 7 bases fitting TRBD1. This CDR3 is 18 amino acids long. Trimming removed 5 bases from V and 1 base from J; junction bases left unmatched: 15. Germline V gene lookup returns CDR1 MNHEY and CDR2 SMNVEV (reference sequence). The CDR3 DNA is TGTGCCAGCAGTAACAGAGGGCCGACAGGGATGGGCACAGATACGCAGTATTTT. Translated: CASSNRGPTGMGTDTQYF.

The chain links TRBV28 to TRBJ1-2, with TRBD1 identical over 8 bases. CDR1 is MDHEN and CDR2 is SYDVKM in the germline V gene. The ends lost 4 bases at V and 4 bases at J; junction bases unmatched: 5. The CDR3 is made up of 14 amino acids. The CDR3 DNA is TGTGCCAGCAGTTCCAGGGGGCAGGTCTATGGCTACACCTTC. The encoded protein is CASSSRGQVYGYTF.

The chain employs TRBV7-8 and TRBJ2-2, with a weak D call TRBD1 (5 bases). The CDR3 consists of 15 residues. CDR1 SGHVS and CDR2 FQNEAQ come from the germline V gene. Trimming took off 6 bases at V and 4 bases at J, with 15 bases between the two ends. The CDR3, as DNA: TGTGCCAGCAGACCGACGACAGTATTCACCGGGGAGCTGTTTTTT. It encodes CASRPTTVFTGELFF.

The chain carries TRBV3-1 (or the pseudogene TRBV3-2) and TRBJ2-4; D uncertain. CDR1 LGHDT and CDR2 YNNKEL come from the germline V gene (reference sequence). Trimming stripped 0 bases from V and 0 bases from J, with 15 bases between. The CDR3 length is 18 residues. CDR3: CASSQDLLSPLAKNIQYF. CDR3 nucleotide sequence: TGTGCCAGCAGCCAAGATCTCCTGTCTCCCCTAGCCAAAAACATTCAGTACTTC.

The chain joins TRBV30 to TRBJ2-1; possible D gene TRBD1, 6 bases. This CDR3 spans 14 amino acids. V was pared by 1 base and J by 3 bases, with 10 bases between. The germline V gene has CDR1 GTSNPN and CDR2 SVGIG (reference sequence). This CDR3 reads CAWSDTGNYNEQFF. CDR3 coding DNA: TGTGCCTGGAGTGATACAGGGAACTACAATGAGCAGTTCTTC.

V and J are TRBV5-5 and TRBJ2-7; the match to TRBD2 covers 7 bases. The germline V gene encodes CDR1 SGHKS and CDR2 YYEKEE (reference sequence). With V trimmed by 2 bases and J by 6 bases, 5 bases remained unmatched. The CDR3 length is 13 residues. The CDR3 DNA sequence: TGTGCCAGCAGCTTTCGGGAGGCCGGCGAGCAGTACTTC. Translation: CASSFREAGEQYF. The variable domain in full, completed from reference TRBV5-5 and TRBJ2-7, reads DAGVTQSPTHLIKTRGQQVTLRCSPISGHKSVSWYQQVLGQGPQFIFQYYEKEERGRGNFPDRFSARQFPNYSSELNVNALLLGDSALYLCASSFREAGEQYFGPGTRLTVT.